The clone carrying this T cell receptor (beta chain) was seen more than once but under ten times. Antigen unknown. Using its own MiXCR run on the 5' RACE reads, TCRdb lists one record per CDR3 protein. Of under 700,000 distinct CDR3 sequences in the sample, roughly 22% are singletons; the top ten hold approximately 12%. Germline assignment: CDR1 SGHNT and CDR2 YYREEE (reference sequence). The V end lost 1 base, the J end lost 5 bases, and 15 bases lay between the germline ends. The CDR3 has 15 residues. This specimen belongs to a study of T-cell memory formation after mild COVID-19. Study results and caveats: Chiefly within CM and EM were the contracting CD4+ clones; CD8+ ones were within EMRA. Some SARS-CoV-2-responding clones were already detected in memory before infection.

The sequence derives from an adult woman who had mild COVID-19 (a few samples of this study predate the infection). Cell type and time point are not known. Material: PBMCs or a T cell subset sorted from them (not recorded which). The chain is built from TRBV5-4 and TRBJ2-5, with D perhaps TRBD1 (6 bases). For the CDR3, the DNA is TGTGCCAGCAGCTTGCTCACAGGGCTGGTTGAGACCCAGTACTTC. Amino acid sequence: CASSLLTGLVETQYF.